The next 12 T cell receptor beta chains were all read from a single sample in a study of cytomegalovirus exposure and HLA in healthy donors. It was with 60 Vbeta and 13 Jbeta primers that the PCR ran. Generated by immunoSEQ multiplex PCR, the TCRdb table keeps only in-frame clones and is missing some. Of roughly 99,000 clones in the sample, over 75% were seen once. The sequenced sample consisted of PBMCs. Receptor source: a man in his thirties or forties in good health and CMV-seronegative.

The chain links TRBV25-1 to TRBJ2-7, with a tentative D call TRBD2 (5 bases). Trimming cost V 5 bases and J 3 bases, with 8 bases left between them. Germline V lookup: CDR1 MGHDK, CDR2 SYGVNS. The length of the CDR3 is 12 residues. The CDR3 DNA is TGTGCCAGCAGTTATACTAGCTACGAGCAGTACTTC. It translates to CASSYTSYEQYF.

The chain joins TRBV30 to TRBJ1-5, with D uncertain. The V gene lost 0 bases and the J gene lost 5 bases, with 8 bases spanning the gap. Germline V CDR1 and CDR2: GTSNPN, SVGIG (reference sequence). The CDR3 is 13 residues long. This chain's CDR3 is CAWSVSEDQPQHF. The CDR3 region has the DNA TGTGCCTGGAGTGTAAGCGAGGATCAGCCCCAGCATTTT.

The chain joins TRBV2 to TRBJ2-1, with 11 bases aligning to TRBD2. The CDR3 has 16 residues. Trimming at V came to 7 bases and at J to 3 bases, leaving 8 bases not matched to a gene. Germline CDR1 is SNHLY and CDR2 is FYNNEI. In nucleotides, the CDR3 is TGTGCCAGCAAAAAAGGGGGGACTAGCGGCTACAATGAGCAGTTCTTC. Its protein product is CASKKGGTSGYNEQFF.

This chain uses TRBV9 with TRBJ2-2; D perhaps matches TRBD2 (7 bases). The ends were cut back, 5 bases at V and 5 bases at J, with 16 bases in the middle. The CDR3 contains 15 residues. Per the germline V gene, CDR1 is SGDLS and CDR2 is YYNGEE. The CDR3 DNA follows: TGTGCCAGCAGTCCTAGAGGGGGGGGTACCGGGGAGCTGTTTTTT. It is translated as CASSPRGGGTGELFF.

The DNA for the CDR3 is TGTGCCAGTAGTGTCCCCCGGGGTTTCTATGGCTACACCTTC. It specifies CASSVPRGFYGYTF. The chain uses TRBV19 and TRBJ1-2; D is unclear. Trimming removed 5 bases at V and 4 bases at J, with 14 bases between. The germline gives CDR1 LNHDA, CDR2 SQIVND (reference sequence). CDR3 length equals 14 residues.

This chain links TRBV30 with TRBJ2-2; 7 bases map to TRBD1. This CDR3 spans 14 amino acids. The V gene's germline CDR1 is GTSNPN and CDR2 SVGIG (reference sequence). Trimming cost V 8 bases and J 0 bases; bases outside gene matches: 6. As DNA, the CDR3 is TGTGCCCGACAGGGACGCGCGAACACCGGGGAGCTGTTTTTT. Translating gives CARQGRANTGELFF.

The chain links TRBV9 to TRBJ1-1, with D tentatively TRBD1 (5 bases). Germline V gene data show CDR1 as SGDLS and CDR2 as YYNGEE. The CDR3 sequence is 13 residues long. The V gene lost 0 bases and the J gene lost 11 bases, with 14 bases spanning the gap. The CDR3 region is CASSVGVAGVAFF. The DNA of the CDR3 is TGTGCCAGCAGCGTAGGTGTCGCGGGGGTGGCTTTCTTT.

Only one count was recorded for this clone. The rearrangement joins TRBV5-1 to TRBJ2-1; TRBD2 might be the D (6 bases). Germline assignment: CDR1 SGHRS and CDR2 YFSETQ. The CDR3 is 16 amino acids. The ends were cut back, 3 bases at V and 4 bases at J, with 17 bases in the middle. CDR3: CASSSGRGTRYNEQFF. CDR3 coding DNA: TGCGCCAGCAGCTCAGGCCGCGGGACCAGATACAATGAGCAGTTCTTC. The complete variable domain, with remaining parts taken from reference TRBV5-1 and TRBJ2-1, reads KAGVTQTPRYLIKTRGQQVTLSCSPISGHRSVSWYQQTPGQGLQFLFEYFSETQRNKGNFPGRFSGRQFSNSRSEMNVSTLELGDSALYLCASSSGRGTRYNEQFFGPGTRLTVL.

The chain employs TRBV2 and TRBJ2-2; 10 bases match TRBD2. Germline CDR1 SNHLY, CDR2 FYNNEI. CDR3 size: 16 residues. J was trimmed by 4 bases and V by 7 bases; bases with no gene match: 9. The CDR3 coding sequence is TGTGCCAGCAAGCGGGAGGGCCTATCGGTCACCGGGGAGCTGTTTTTT. This gives the protein CASKREGLSVTGELFF.

The chain joins TRBV7-8 to TRBJ1-6; no firm D call. Between the trimmed V and J ends, which lost 1 base and 8 bases, there was a span of 9 bases. Germline V gene lookup returns CDR1 SGHVS and CDR2 FQNEAQ. The CDR3 is made up of 14 amino acids. The CDR3 spells CASSLVGTHSPLHF. CDR3 nucleotides: TGTGCCAGCAGCTTAGTGGGCACGCATTCACCCCTCCACTTT.

The gene calls are TRBV6-1 and TRBJ1-2; weak D call: TRBD1 (6 bases). The ends were cut back, 5 bases at V and 4 bases at J, with 17 bases in the middle. CDR1 is MNHNS and CDR2 is SASEGT in the germline V gene. The CDR3 runs to 15 residues. Here the CDR3 reads CASSPEPGHSYGYTF. CDR3 sequence (DNA): TGTGCCAGCAGTCCCGAGCCGGGACATAGCTATGGCTACACCTTC.

This clone was counted once. The CDR3 coding sequence is TGCGCCAGCAGTCAATCGATCAGGGCGGCTGAAGCTTTCTTT. This codes for CASSQSIRAAEAFF. The chain couples TRBV23-1 to TRBJ1-1, with D possibly matching TRBD1 (5 bases). TRBV23-1 is placed among ORFs of uncertain function. The CDR3 sequence is 14 residues long. With 0 bases removed from V and 6 bases from J, the gap between germline ends came to 11 bases.